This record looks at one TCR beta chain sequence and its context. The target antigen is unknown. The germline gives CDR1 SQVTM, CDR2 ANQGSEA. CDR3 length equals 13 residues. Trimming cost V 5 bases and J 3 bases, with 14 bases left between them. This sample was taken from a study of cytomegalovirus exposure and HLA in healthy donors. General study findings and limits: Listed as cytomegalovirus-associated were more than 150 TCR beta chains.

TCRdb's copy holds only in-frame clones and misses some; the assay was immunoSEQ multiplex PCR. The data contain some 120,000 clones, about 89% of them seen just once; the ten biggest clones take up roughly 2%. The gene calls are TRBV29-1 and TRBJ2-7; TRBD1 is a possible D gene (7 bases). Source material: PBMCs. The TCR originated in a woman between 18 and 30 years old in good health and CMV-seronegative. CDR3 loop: CSVRQGGLYEQYF. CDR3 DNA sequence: TGCAGCGTTCGGCAGGGGGGCCTCTACGAGCAGTACTTC.